This TCR beta chain was sequenced during a study of a mutant IDH1 vaccine in newly diagnosed glioma. As for the study in general: Vaccinations were initiated 4-6 weeks following radiotherapy alone, or were given together with temozolomide cycles. Previous treatment comprised radiotherapy, temozolomide, or both, mostly both. Study outcomes and limitations: Induction of immune responses by the vaccine occurred in roughly 93% of patients.

Some clones are missing from TCRdb's copy, which holds only in-frame ones; the method was immunoSEQ multiplex PCR. Among roughly 130,000 clones, around 80% were seen once, and the ten largest hold 4.5% to 5.5%. Documented time point: week 11, during vaccination. Each dose of the vaccine consisted of 300 ug of mutant IDH1 20-mer peptide, with topical imiquimod. Every donor had a new WHO grade 3 or 4 astrocytoma that was IDH1-mutant, with loss of nuclear ATRX. As regards this clone: Antigen: not known.

The junction had 7 bases not matched to a gene; V was cut back by 0 bases and J by 2 bases. Germline V gene lookup returns CDR1 SGHNT and CDR2 YYREEE (reference sequence). The CDR3 has 16 residues. This chain connects TRBV5-4 to TRBJ2-7; 8 positions match TRBD2. The TCR comes from a man aged 40-49 years with glioma. This specimen consisted of PBMCs, obtained from a glioma patient whose treatment included an IDH1 peptide vaccine. The CDR3 reads CASSLGVPAGAYEQYF. The DNA for the CDR3 is TGTGCCAGCAGCTTGGGCGTCCCAGCGGGGGCCTACGAGCAGTACTTC.